Each of the 32 T cell receptor beta chains below was sequenced from the same sample in a study of cytomegalovirus exposure and HLA in healthy donors. The PCR ran on 60 Vbeta and 13 Jbeta primers. The method was immunoSEQ multiplex PCR; TCRdb's version includes in-frame clones alone and lacks a portion of them. This table holds about 160,000 clones, roughly 84% found once. The sequencing sample was made of PBMCs. These receptor sequences come from a man aged 30-40 years in good health and CMV-seronegative.

This rearrangement joins TRBV10-1 to TRBJ2-2, with 9 bases aligning to TRBD2. V was clipped by 3 bases and J by 5 bases; unmatched bases: 7. The length of the CDR3 is 16 residues. Germline CDR1 WNHNN, CDR2 SYGVQD (reference sequence). The CDR3 region is CASSDKREERTGELFF. The CDR3 nucleotides are TGCGCCAGCAGTGACAAGCGGGAGGAACGTACCGGGGAGCTGTTTTTT.

The chain has TRBV28 and TRBJ1-1; 9 bases match TRBD1. The V gene end was trimmed by 7 bases and the J gene end by 7 bases; junction bases not matched to a gene: 7. This CDR3 spans 13 amino acids. Germline CDR1 MDHEN, CDR2 SYDVKM. CDR3 bases: TGTGCCAGCATCCGGGACAGGGTTAGTGAAGCTTTCTTT. Amino acid sequence: CASIRDRVSEAFF.

This chain links TRBV14 with TRBJ1-1; a weak D match, TRBD1 (5 bases). The V end was cut by 1 base, the J end by 7 bases, with 10 bases between. The CDR3 contains 13 residues. Germline V gene sequence: CDR1 SGHDN, CDR2 FVKESK. The CDR3 protein is CASSQALGGEAFF. The CDR3 DNA reads as TGTGCCAGCAGCCAAGCCCTCGGGGGTGAAGCTTTCTTT.

The chain uses TRBV4-2 and TRBJ2-2, with 9 positions matching TRBD2. Germline values: CDR1 LGHNA, CDR2 YNFKEQ. The CDR3 covers 15 residues. Trimming cost V 4 bases and J 5 bases; bases outside gene matches: 5. For the CDR3, the DNA is TGTGCCAGCAGCCCGCTAGCGGGAACAACCGGGGAGCTGTTTTTT. This encodes CASSPLAGTTGELFF.

J is TRBJ1-4 and V is TRBV5-1, with D hard to call. V was clipped by 0 bases and J by 0 bases, with 6 bases between them. The V gene's germline CDR1 is SGHRS and CDR2 YFSETQ. The CDR3 contains 15 residues. The CDR3 sequence is CASSLAFATNEKLFF. DNA of the CDR3: TGCGCCAGCAGCTTGGCCTTTGCAACTAATGAAAAACTGTTTTTT.

The J gene is TRBJ2-1, the V gene TRBV5-1; 15 nucleotides agree with TRBD2. V was clipped by 5 bases and J by 0 bases; unmatched bases: 6. Per the germline V gene, CDR1 is SGHRS and CDR2 is YFSETQ. The CDR3 runs 18 residues. The CDR3 bases are TGCGCCAGCAGACCCGGGACTAGCGGGAGGAGCTCCTACAATGAGCAGTTCTTC. Amino acid sequence: CASRPGTSGRSSYNEQFF.

This chain joins TRBV6-5 and TRBJ2-5, with a possible D match to TRBD1 (5 bases). Germline V gene data show CDR1 as MNHEY and CDR2 as SVGAGI. This CDR3 is built from 13 residues. The V gene lost 5 bases and the J gene lost 5 bases, with 12 bases spanning the gap. CDR3: CASSGRGMETQYF. The CDR3 DNA follows: TGTGCCAGCAGTGGTAGGGGCATGGAGACCCAGTACTTC.

The chain joins TRBV19 to TRBJ2-5; 7 bases match TRBD2. V lost 5 bases to trimming and J lost 2 bases; unmatched junction nucleotides: 2. Looked up from germline, CDR1 is LNHDA and CDR2 is SQIVND (reference sequence). The CDR3 has 13 residues. This CDR3 is CASSASGQETQYF. The CDR3 region has the DNA TGTGCCAGTAGTGCTAGCGGACAAGAGACCCAGTACTTC.

The rearrangement uses TRBV7-6 and TRBJ2-7; 8 nucleotides line up with TRBD2. In germline, CDR1 is SGHVS, CDR2 FNYEAQ. This CDR3 region has 16 residues. V lost 1 base, J lost 2 bases, and 7 bases stayed unmatched. CDR3 in DNA: TGTGCCAGCAGCTTAGGAGCTAGCGGGCTTACCTACGAGCAGTACTTC. Amino acids: CASSLGASGLTYEQYF.

The V gene is TRBV7-2, the J gene TRBJ2-5, with TRBD2 matching 7 bases. Germline V lookup: CDR1 SGHTA, CDR2 FQGNSA. V was clipped by 5 bases and J by 5 bases; unmatched bases: 14. CDR3 length: 16 amino acids. This chain's CDR3 is CASSTGAVGGGETQYF. CDR3 coding DNA: TGTGCCAGCAGCACTGGGGCGGTCGGGGGAGGGGAGACCCAGTACTTC.

This rearrangement joins TRBV6-5 to TRBJ2-1, with unresolved D. The germline V and J ends were trimmed by 2 bases and 4 bases, with 9 bases remaining between them. In germline, CDR1 is MNHEY, CDR2 SVGAGI. The CDR3 runs 14 residues. In nucleotides, the CDR3 is TGTGCCAGCAGTTACGTCGGTGATTACAATGAGCAGTTCTTC. Encoded protein: CASSYVGDYNEQFF.

The chain uses TRBV9 and TRBJ2-3; 13 nucleotides match TRBD2. This CDR3 comprises 16 residues. Germline values: CDR1 SGDLS, CDR2 YYNGEE. V shed 3 bases and J 1 base; nucleotides not matched to a gene: 2. The chain's CDR3 is CASSDGTSGGTDTQYF. The CDR3, as DNA: TGTGCCAGCAGCGATGGGACTAGCGGGGGCACAGATACGCAGTATTTT.

The J gene is TRBJ2-7, the V gene TRBV4-2; no firm D call. V lost 0 bases and J lost 6, with 15 bases in between. Germline lookup yields CDR1 LGHNA and CDR2 YNFKEQ. The CDR3 consists of 15 residues. CDR3 sequence: CASSQDFGEETEQYF. CDR3 in DNA: TGTGCCAGCAGCCAAGATTTCGGCGAGGAGACCGAGCAGTACTTC.

This chain connects TRBV6-1 to TRBJ2-2, with TRBD1 identical over 7 bases. Per germline, CDR1 MNHNS and CDR2 SASEGT. The CDR3 has 15 residues. The V segment lost 3 bases and the J segment 2 bases; nucleotides outside the gene matches: 3. This chain's CDR3 is CASSERQGNTGELFF. The CDR3 DNA sequence: TGTGCCAGCAGTGAGCGACAGGGTAACACCGGGGAGCTGTTTTTT.

The chain employs TRBV5-1 and TRBJ1-2; D gene unclear. V gave up 0 bases and J gave up 2 bases, with 8 bases separating them. CDR3 length equals 14 residues. CDR1 and CDR2 from the germline V gene are SGHRS and YFSETQ. Written as DNA, the CDR3 is TGCGCCAGCAGCTTGGGTGGGCCCAACTATGGCTACACCTTC. Translated: CASSLGGPNYGYTF. The entire variable domain, with the rest obtained from reference TRBV5-1 and TRBJ1-2, is as follows: KAGVTQTPRYLIKTRGQQVTLSCSPISGHRSVSWYQQTPGQGLQFLFEYFSETQRNKGNFPGRFSGRQFSNSRSEMNVSTLELGDSALYLCASSLGGPNYGYTFGSGTRLTVV.

V and J are TRBV27 and TRBJ2-7; maybe TRBD2 (6 bases). V shed 5 bases and J shed 1 base, with 21 bases lying between them. This CDR3 contains 17 residues. The germline CDR1 and CDR2 sequences are MNHEY and SMNVEV (reference sequence). The CDR3 DNA follows: TGTGCCAGCAGTCCCCACACGGACTACCAAAAATCCTACGAGCAGTACTTC. This gives the protein CASSPHTDYQKSYEQYF.

This sequence joins TRBV14 and TRBJ2-2, with D maybe TRBD2 (5 bases). The V end lost 4 bases, the J end lost 7 bases, and 7 bases lay between the germline ends. Germline V gene sequence: CDR1 SGHDN, CDR2 FVKESK. This CDR3 has 12 amino acids. This chain's CDR3 is CASSPTSGELFF. As DNA, the CDR3 is TGTGCCAGCAGCCCCACTAGCGGGGAGCTGTTTTTT. The full variable domain, its missing parts supplied by reference TRBV14 and TRBJ2-2, is EAGVTQFPSHSVIEKGQTVTLRCDPISGHDNLYWYRRVMGKEIKFLLHFVKESKQDESGMPNNRFLAERTGGTYSTLKVQPAELEDSGVYFCASSPTSGELFFGEGSRLTVL.

The chain joins TRBV5-1 to TRBJ1-3, with 9 bases lining up with TRBD1. The CDR3 is made up of 15 amino acids. V lost 3 bases to trimming and J lost 3 bases; unmatched junction nucleotides: 4. The V gene's germline CDR1 is SGHRS and CDR2 YFSETQ. CDR3 in amino acids: CASSSQTGGGNTIYF. In DNA, the CDR3 is TGCGCCAGCAGCTCACAGACAGGGGGTGGAAACACCATATATTTT.

The chain employs TRBV6-5 and TRBJ1-4; D is possibly TRBD1 (6 bases). This CDR3 has 15 residues. V gave up 6 bases and J gave up 4 bases, with 15 bases separating them. The germline CDR1 and CDR2 sequences are MNHEY and SVGAGI. The CDR3 region is CASRPTGLGNEKLFF. CDR3 DNA: TGTGCCAGCAGGCCAACAGGGCTGGGTAATGAAAAACTGTTTTTT.

V gene TRBV6-1 combines with J gene TRBJ2-1; 7 bases agree with TRBD1. The CDR3 totals 14 residues. The trim removed 5 bases at V and 6 bases at J, leaving 7 bases unmatched. Germline values: CDR1 MNHNS, CDR2 SASEGT. For the CDR3, the DNA is TGTGCCAGCAGTAGGGGGCCGAATGCCAATGAGCAGTTCTTC. Translation gives CASSRGPNANEQFF.

The chain couples TRBV7-3 to TRBJ2-5; 7 nucleotides match TRBD1. Germline values: CDR1 SGHTA, CDR2 FQGTGA. V was clipped by 5 bases and J by 1 base; unmatched bases: 7. The CDR3 contains 15 residues. CDR3 sequence reads: CASSPRTGTQETQYF. DNA of the CDR3: TGTGCCAGCAGCCCTCGGACAGGTACCCAAGAGACCCAGTACTTC. Based on the CDR3 plus reference TRBV7-3 and TRBJ2-5, the full variable domain is GAGVSQTPSNKVTEKGKYVELRCDPISGHTALYWYRQSLGQGPEFLIYFQGTGAADDSGLPNDRFFAVRPEGSVSTLKIQRTERGDSAVYLCASSPRTGTQETQYFGPGTRLLVL.

The rearrangement joins TRBV5-1 to TRBJ1-6, with D possibly TRBD1 on 5 matching bases. This CDR3 spans 14 amino acids. Germline CDR1 reads SGHRS; CDR2 reads YFSETQ. Trimming removed 4 bases from V and 6 bases from J, with 11 bases in between. The CDR3 is CASSQDNPNSPLHF. For the CDR3, the DNA is TGCGCCAGCAGCCAGGACAACCCTAATTCACCCCTCCACTTT.

The chain employs TRBV5-1 and TRBJ2-7, with a weak D call TRBD1 (5 bases). Germline V gene sequence: CDR1 SGHRS, CDR2 YFSETQ. This CDR3 region has 13 residues. V was clipped by 4 bases and J by 5 bases, with 13 bases between them. CDR3: CASSNQGIDEQYF. CDR3 sequence (DNA): TGCGCCAGCAGCAATCAGGGAATCGACGAGCAGTACTTC.

The rearrangement uses TRBV4-3 and TRBJ2-2; 8 bases are shared with TRBD2. Per the germline V gene, CDR1 is LGHNA and CDR2 is YSLEER. The CDR3 spans 18 residues. Losses at the gene ends were 3 bases for V and 5 bases for J; bases not matched to a gene: 14. The CDR3 loop reads CASSQGAAGVRGTGELFF. The CDR3 coding sequence is TGCGCCAGCAGCCAGGGGGCAGCGGGAGTACGGGGGACCGGGGAGCTGTTTTTT.

The chain combines TRBV18 with TRBJ2-3, with 9 bases aligning to TRBD1. After removal of 6 bases from V and 2 bases from J, the junction contained 9 bases not matched to a gene. The germline V gene encodes CDR1 KGHSH and CDR2 LQKENI. This CDR3 spans 16 amino acids. CDR3 in DNA: TGTGCCAGCTCCCGAGAGGGACAGGGCTACACAGATACGCAGTATTTT. As protein: CASSREGQGYTDTQYF. Using reference TRBV18 and TRBJ2-3 for the parts outside the CDR3, the full variable domain is NAGVMQNPRHLVRRRGQEARLRCSPMKGHSHVYWYRQLPEEGLKFMVYLQKENIIDESGMPKERFSAEFPKEGPSILRIQQVVRGDSAAYFCASSREGQGYTDTQYFGPGTRLTVL.

This sequence joins TRBV4-1 and TRBJ1-2; possible D gene TRBD1, 6 bases. V dropped 1 base and J dropped 5 bases, with 14 bases sitting between them. This CDR3 comprises 15 residues. In germline, CDR1 is MGHRA, CDR2 YSYEKL. The CDR3 DNA is TGCGCCAGCAGCCAAGTAAGGGACAAGCTTTATGGCTACACCTTC. Residues: CASSQVRDKLYGYTF.

This clone was seen just once. The rearrangement links TRBV29-1 to TRBJ2-7; TRBD1 aligns across 7 bases. Trimming removed 7 bases from V and 4 bases from J; junction bases left unmatched: 10. There are 13 residues in the CDR3. Germline V gives CDR1 SQVTM, CDR2 ANQGSEA. CDR3 in DNA: TGCAGCGCCCGACAGGGACCTTTTTACGAGCAGTACTTC. Translated: CSARQGPFYEQYF.

This chain uses TRBV7-6 with TRBJ1-6; 10 nucleotides agree with TRBD1. Germline values: CDR1 SGHVS, CDR2 FNYEAQ. The CDR3 contains 17 residues. V was clipped by 0 bases and J by 7 bases; unmatched bases: 6. The CDR3 bases are TGTGCCAGCAGCTTAGCTCGGACAGGGGGTGGGAATTCACCCCTCCACTTT. Residues: CASSLARTGGGNSPLHF.

This rearrangement joins TRBV28 to TRBJ1-5; possible D gene TRBD1, 6 bases. V lost 6 bases, J lost 0 bases, and 9 bases lay in between. Germline V gives CDR1 MDHEN, CDR2 SYDVKM. CDR3 length: 14 amino acids. In DNA form, the CDR3 reads TGTGCCAGCAGGACAGGTCTTAGCAATCAGCCCCAGCATTTT. Its translation: CASRTGLSNQPQHF.

Turning to this clone: One end of the junction does not line up with germline, which may come from a read error. V and J are TRBV7-9 and TRBJ1-1; possibly TRBD1 for D (5 bases). CDR3 length: 15 residues. Germline V lookup: CDR1 SEHNR, CDR2 FQNEAQ (reference sequence). The CDR3 spells CSSSTTRRGSYEAFF. Here the CDR3 DNA reads TGTTCCAGCAGCACCACGCGACGGGGGAGCTACGAAGCTTTCTTT.

V usage is TRBV20-1 and J usage is TRBJ2-1; 8 bases match TRBD1. This CDR3 has 11 residues. Germline CDR1 and CDR2: DFQATT and SNEGSKA (reference sequence). Trimming cost V 2 bases and J 15 bases; bases outside gene matches: 6. This CDR3 reads CSARQGAQGFF. The CDR3 DNA reads TGCAGTGCTAGACAGGGGGCGCAGGGGTTCTTC.

This sequence joins TRBV27 and TRBJ2-7; TRBD2 matches at 8 bases. V shed 4 bases and J 3 bases; nucleotides not matched to a gene: 5. Germline-derived CDR1 and CDR2 are MNHEY and SMNVEV (reference sequence). The CDR3 contains 14 residues. CDR3 coding DNA: TGTGCCAGCAGTTCCGGACTAGCTGGCTACGAGCAGTACTTC. Translated: CASSSGLAGYEQYF.